These T cell receptor beta chains were read from a single sample in a study of blood T cell repertoires in COVID-19. TCRdb's copy holds only in-frame clones and misses some; the assay was immunoSEQ multiplex PCR. Among about 300,000 clones, more than 70% were seen once, and the ten largest hold under 8%. The specimen was peripheral blood. Receptors originate from a woman aged 25 to 45 who had recovered from COVID-19. Both conserved end residues are trimmed from each CDR3. Not all rows give a size; the values are once, few, many and, for expanded clones, a class.

J,V,size,CDR3
TRBJ2-2,TRBV7-8,.,ASSLDQGGGELF
TRBJ2-3,TRBV19,.,ASSLPGGTQY
TRBJ1-2,TRBV5-1,once,ASSLSYGPYGYT
TRBJ2-7,TRBV28,.,ASSSVEQQVSYEQY
TRBJ2-1,TRBV20-1,.,SAAGRGEQF
TRBJ1-6,TRBV4-1,.,ASSQVQGNSPLH
TRBJ1-2,TRBV5-1,.,ASSSGGAGGYGYT
TRBJ1-3,TRBV2,few,ASSVVLENTIY
TRBJ1-6,TRBV27,.,ASALKLFPYNSPLH
TRBJ1-3,TRBV11-1,.,ASSFRYTGNTIY
TRBJ2-1,TRBV20-1,.,SARVSREF
TRBJ2-7,TRBV6-5,.,ASSLRGGLVHEQY
TRBJ2-7,TRBV7-2,.,ASSVLAFTSYEQY
TRBJ1-5,TRBV6-1,.,ASSEVLAFGGQPQH
TRBJ2-1,TRBV7-3,.,ASSLTRLAGGAEQF
TRBJ2-3,TRBV10-2,.,ASSPGGMIADTQY
TRBJ1-2,TRBV9,.,ASTKGQGEEGYT
TRBJ1-1,TRBV3-1/TRBV3-2,.,ASSQRGMNTEAF
TRBJ2-1,TRBV20-1,.,SAGDSGGWSNEQF
TRBJ2-7,TRBV27,.,ASSSSSGQVTYEQY
TRBJ2-1,TRBV18,.,ASSTQTSGNYNEQF
TRBJ1-1,TRBV2,.,ASSITEAF
TRBJ2-7,TRBV15,.,ATSRGTSAYEQY
TRBJ1-2,TRBV6-5,few,AITPGQGNPGGYT
TRBJ1-6,TRBV2,.,AGGQESNSPLH
TRBJ1-5,TRBV23-1,.,ASSQSDRGIANKQPQH
TRBJ1-3,TRBV7-3,.,ASSPRPPGFSSGNTIY
TRBJ2-2,TRBV27,few,ASSYSGDGRNTGELF
TRBJ2-5,TRBV27,once,ASSPHASGGETQY
TRBJ2-6,TRBV25-1,few,ASSAGSGANVLT
TRBJ1-1,TRBV7-2,few,ASSPRNTEAF
TRBJ1-1,TRBV28,.,ASSRQNPPNTEAF
TRBJ1-1,TRBV4-3,.,ASSPLGAGEAF
TRBJ2-5,TRBV15,.,ATSRRAGGQETQY
TRBJ2-2,TRBV15,.,ATSPRGALITGELF
TRBJ1-1,TRBV19,.,ASSPPDRQNTEAF
TRBJ1-5,TRBV7-2,.,ASSLDRNQPQH
TRBJ1-5,TRBV30,.,AWSSGRGEAQH
TRBJ2-3,TRBV5-1,.,ASKGSGGSYTDTQY
TRBJ1-3,TRBV6-1,.,ASSEGRDSSPTIY
TRBJ2-1,TRBV24-1,.,ATSALDYSTGTPNNEQF
TRBJ2-5,TRBV9,.,ASSVGTSGILETQY
TRBJ1-5,TRBV5-6,.,ASSVRGRGSNQPQH
TRBJ2-1,TRBV12-3/TRBV12-4,.,ASTLIYNEQF
TRBJ2-1,TRBV27,.,ASTPEGQGDYNEQF
TRBJ2-2,TRBV4-1,.,ASSQAASGESPGELF
TRBJ2-3,TRBV28,.,ASSPLAGGFTDTQY
TRBJ1-1,TRBV12-3/TRBV12-4,.,ASSFGLTEAF
TRBJ1-2,TRBV5-1,.,ASAQDSNYGYT
TRBJ1-3,TRBV4-1,.,ASSQPDGRASGNTIY
TRBJ1-1,TRBV28,.,ASSASGGKAF
TRBJ1-1,TRBV27,.,ASSLYGPGGSTEAF
TRBJ2-3,TRBV19,once,ASSEIAGGPDTQY
TRBJ2-3,TRBV4-3,.,ASSLTGIRTDTQY
TRBJ2-7,TRBV28,.,ASTTGGKQY
TRBJ1-1,TRBV6-6,.,ASTIIGGETEAF
TRBJ1-2,TRBV7-9,.,ASSSTNYYGYT
TRBJ1-3,TRBV14,.,ASSQGRQYTGNTIY